Sequencing of this TCR beta chain was carried out in a study of a mutant IDH1 vaccine in newly diagnosed glioma. Broader study findings: Vaccine-induced immune responses occurred in over 80% of patients.

This sample's time point: week 11, during vaccination. A single vaccine dose contained 300 ug of mutant IDH1 20-mer peptide, and topical imiquimod was used with it. From germline, CDR1 is MNHEY and CDR2 SMNVEV (reference sequence). Unmatched junction bases numbered 10, after V lost 5 bases and J lost 3 bases. CDR3 length: 16 amino acids. The method was immunoSEQ multiplex PCR; TCRdb's version includes in-frame clones alone and lacks a portion of them. The data contain approximately 61,000 clones, 80% of them seen just once; the ten biggest clones take up about 6%. Regarding this clone: Its antigen is undetermined.

The V call is TRBV27, the J call TRBJ1-1; TRBD1 matches at 9 bases. This specimen was PBMCs, taken from a glioma patient whose treatment included an IDH1 peptide vaccine. This sequence originates from a man aged 50-59 years with glioma. The CDR3 DNA sequence: TGTGCCAGCAGTCCGCCCTCAGGGACAGGGTACACTGAAGCTTTCTTT. Encoded protein: CASSPPSGTGYTEAFF.